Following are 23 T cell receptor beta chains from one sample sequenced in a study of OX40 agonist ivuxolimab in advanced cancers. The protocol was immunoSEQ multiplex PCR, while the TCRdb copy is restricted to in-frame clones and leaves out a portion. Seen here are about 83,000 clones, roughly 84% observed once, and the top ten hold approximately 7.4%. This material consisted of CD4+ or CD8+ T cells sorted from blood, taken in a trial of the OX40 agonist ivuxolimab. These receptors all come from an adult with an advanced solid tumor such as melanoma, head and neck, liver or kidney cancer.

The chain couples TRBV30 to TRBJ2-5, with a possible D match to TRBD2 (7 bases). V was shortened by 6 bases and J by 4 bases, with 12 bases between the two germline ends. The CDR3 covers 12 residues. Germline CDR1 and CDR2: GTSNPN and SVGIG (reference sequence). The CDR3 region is CACGGAGETQYF. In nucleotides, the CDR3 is TGTGCCTGTGGGGGGGCGGGAGAGACCCAGTACTTC.

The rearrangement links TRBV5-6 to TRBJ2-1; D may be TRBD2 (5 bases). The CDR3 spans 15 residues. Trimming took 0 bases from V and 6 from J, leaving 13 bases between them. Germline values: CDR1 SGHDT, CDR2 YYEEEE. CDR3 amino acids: CASSLGGGVANEQFF. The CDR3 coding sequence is TGTGCCAGCAGCTTGGGTGGAGGAGTCGCCAATGAGCAGTTCTTC.

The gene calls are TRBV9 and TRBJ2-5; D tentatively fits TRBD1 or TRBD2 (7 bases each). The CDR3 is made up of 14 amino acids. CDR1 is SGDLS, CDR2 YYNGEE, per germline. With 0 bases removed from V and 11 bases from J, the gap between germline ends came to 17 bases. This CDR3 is CASSVDSRGGGQYF. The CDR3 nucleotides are TGTGCCAGCAGCGTAGACTCCAGGGGGGGCGGGCAGTACTTC.

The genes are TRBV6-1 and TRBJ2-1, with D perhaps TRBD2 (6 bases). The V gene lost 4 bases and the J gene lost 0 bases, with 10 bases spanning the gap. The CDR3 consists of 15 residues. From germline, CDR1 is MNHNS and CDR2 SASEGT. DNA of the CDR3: TGTGCCAGCAGTGGCGGGACTCACTCCTACAATGAGCAGTTCTTC. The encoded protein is CASSGGTHSYNEQFF.

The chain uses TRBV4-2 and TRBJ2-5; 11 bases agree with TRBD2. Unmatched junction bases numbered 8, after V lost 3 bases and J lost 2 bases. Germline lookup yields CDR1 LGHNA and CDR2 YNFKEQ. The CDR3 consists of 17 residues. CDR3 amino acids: CASSQGEGTSGQETQYF. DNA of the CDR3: TGTGCCAGCAGCCAGGGGGAAGGGACTAGCGGTCAAGAGACCCAGTACTTC.

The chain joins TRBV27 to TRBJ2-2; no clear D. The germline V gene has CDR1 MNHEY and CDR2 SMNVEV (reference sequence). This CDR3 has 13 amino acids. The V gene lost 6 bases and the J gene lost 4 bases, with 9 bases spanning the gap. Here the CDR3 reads CASRGLATGELFF. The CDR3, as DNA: TGTGCCAGCAGAGGATTGGCCACCGGGGAGCTGTTTTTT.

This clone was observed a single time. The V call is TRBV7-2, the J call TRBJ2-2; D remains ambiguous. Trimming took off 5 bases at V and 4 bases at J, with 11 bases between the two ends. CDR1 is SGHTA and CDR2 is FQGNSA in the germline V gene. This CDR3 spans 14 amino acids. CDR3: CASSGGPSTGELFF. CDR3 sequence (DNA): TGTGCCAGCAGCGGTGGGCCCAGCACCGGGGAGCTGTTTTTT.

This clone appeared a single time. CDR3 nucleotide sequence: TGCGCCAGCAGCCCCTGGGCTGGGCAGGGTATCAATTCACCCCTCCACTTT. It translates to CASSPWAGQGINSPLHF. The V gene is TRBV5-1, the J gene TRBJ1-6; tentatively, D is TRBD1 (5 bases). V was cut by 4 bases and J by 7 bases, with 21 bases left in between. CDR1 is SGHRS and CDR2 is YFSETQ in the germline V gene. The CDR3 has 17 amino acids.

The CDR3, as DNA: TGCAGCGTTGAAGACTCACCCGGGACAGGGGGCTGGGGCTACACCTTC. Translated, it gives CSVEDSPGTGGWGYTF. The V and J genes are TRBV29-1 and TRBJ1-2; 12 bases are shared with TRBD1. This CDR3 has 16 amino acids. V was pared by 0 bases and J by 8 bases, with 10 bases of the junction left unmatched. CDR1 is SQVTM and CDR2 is ANQGSEA in the germline V gene.

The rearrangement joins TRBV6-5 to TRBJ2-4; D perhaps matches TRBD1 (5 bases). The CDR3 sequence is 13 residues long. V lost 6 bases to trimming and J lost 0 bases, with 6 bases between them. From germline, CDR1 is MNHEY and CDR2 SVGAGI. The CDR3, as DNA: TGTGCCAGCAGCAGGGAAGCCAAAAACATTCAGTACTTC. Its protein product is CASSREAKNIQYF.

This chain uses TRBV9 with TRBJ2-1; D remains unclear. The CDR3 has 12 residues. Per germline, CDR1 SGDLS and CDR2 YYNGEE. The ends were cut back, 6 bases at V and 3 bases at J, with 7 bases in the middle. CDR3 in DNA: TGTGCCAGCATATCTGACTACAATGAGCAGTTCTTC. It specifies CASISDYNEQFF.

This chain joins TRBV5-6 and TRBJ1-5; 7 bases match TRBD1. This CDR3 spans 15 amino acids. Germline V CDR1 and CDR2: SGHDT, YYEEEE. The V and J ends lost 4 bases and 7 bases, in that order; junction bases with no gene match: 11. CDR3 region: CASSLWDRPIQPQHF. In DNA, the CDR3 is TGTGCCAGCAGCCTATGGGACAGACCTATCCAGCCCCAGCATTTT.

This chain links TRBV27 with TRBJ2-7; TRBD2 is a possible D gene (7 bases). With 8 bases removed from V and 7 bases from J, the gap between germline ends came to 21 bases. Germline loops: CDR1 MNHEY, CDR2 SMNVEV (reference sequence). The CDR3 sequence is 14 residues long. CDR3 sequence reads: CASRGQARGREQYF. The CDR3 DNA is TGTGCCAGCCGTGGGCAAGCGCGGGGGCGTGAGCAGTACTTC.

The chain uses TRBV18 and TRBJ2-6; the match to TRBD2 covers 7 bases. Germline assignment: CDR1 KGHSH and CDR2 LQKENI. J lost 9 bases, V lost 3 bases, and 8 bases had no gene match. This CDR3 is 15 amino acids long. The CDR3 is CASSPWEGSVNVLTF. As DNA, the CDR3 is TGTGCCAGCTCACCTTGGGAGGGGAGTGTCAACGTCCTGACTTTC.

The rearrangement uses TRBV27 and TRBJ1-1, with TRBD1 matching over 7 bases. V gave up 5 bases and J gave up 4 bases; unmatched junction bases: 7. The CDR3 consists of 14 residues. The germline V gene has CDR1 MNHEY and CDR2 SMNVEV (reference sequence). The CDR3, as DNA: TGTGCCAGCAGTCTTCGAGGGGGCATCACTGAAGCTTTCTTT. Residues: CASSLRGGITEAFF.

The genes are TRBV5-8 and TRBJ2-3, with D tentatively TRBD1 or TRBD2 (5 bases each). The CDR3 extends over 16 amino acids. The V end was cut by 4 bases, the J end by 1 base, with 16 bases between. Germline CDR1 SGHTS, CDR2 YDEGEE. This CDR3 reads CASSLGTDLGTDTQYF. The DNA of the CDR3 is TGTGCCAGCAGCCTCGGGACGGATCTTGGCACAGATACGCAGTATTTT.

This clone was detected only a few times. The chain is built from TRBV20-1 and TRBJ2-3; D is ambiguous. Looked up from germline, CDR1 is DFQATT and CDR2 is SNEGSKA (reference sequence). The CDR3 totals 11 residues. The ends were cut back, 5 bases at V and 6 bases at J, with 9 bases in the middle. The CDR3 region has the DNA TGCAGTGCTGCAGTAGGGGATACGCAGTATTTT. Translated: CSAAVGDTQYF.

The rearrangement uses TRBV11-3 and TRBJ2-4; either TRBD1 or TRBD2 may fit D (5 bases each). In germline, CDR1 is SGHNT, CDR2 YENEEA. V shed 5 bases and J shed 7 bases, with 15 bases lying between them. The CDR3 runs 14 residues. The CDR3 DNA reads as TGTGCCAGCAGCCCCACCCGGGGCGGTAACATTCAGTACTTC. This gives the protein CASSPTRGGNIQYF.

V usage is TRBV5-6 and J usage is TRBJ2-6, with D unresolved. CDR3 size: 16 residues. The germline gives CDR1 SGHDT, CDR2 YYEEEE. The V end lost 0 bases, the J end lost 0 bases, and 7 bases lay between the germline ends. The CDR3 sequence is CASSLGMNSGANVLTF. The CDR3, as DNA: TGTGCCAGCAGCTTGGGTATGAACTCTGGGGCCAACGTCCTGACTTTC. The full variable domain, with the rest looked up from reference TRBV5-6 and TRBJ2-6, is DAGVTQSPTHLIKTRGQQVTLRCSPKSGHDTVSWYQQALGQGPQFIFQYYEEEERQRGNFPDRFSGHQFPNYSSELNVNALLLGDSALYLCASSLGMNSGANVLTFGAGSRLTVL.

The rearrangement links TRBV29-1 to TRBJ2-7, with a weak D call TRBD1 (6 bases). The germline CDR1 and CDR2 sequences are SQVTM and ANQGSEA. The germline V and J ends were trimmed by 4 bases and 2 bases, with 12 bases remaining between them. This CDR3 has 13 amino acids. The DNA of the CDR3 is TGCAGCGTTGCCTGGGACATAACCTACGAGCAGTACTTC. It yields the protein CSVAWDITYEQYF.

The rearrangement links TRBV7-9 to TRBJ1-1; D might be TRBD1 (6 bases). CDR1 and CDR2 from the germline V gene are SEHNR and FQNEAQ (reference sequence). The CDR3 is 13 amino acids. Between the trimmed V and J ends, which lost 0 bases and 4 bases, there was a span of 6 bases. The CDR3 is CASSLATGTEAFF. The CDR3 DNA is TGTGCCAGCAGCTTAGCGACAGGCACTGAAGCTTTCTTT.

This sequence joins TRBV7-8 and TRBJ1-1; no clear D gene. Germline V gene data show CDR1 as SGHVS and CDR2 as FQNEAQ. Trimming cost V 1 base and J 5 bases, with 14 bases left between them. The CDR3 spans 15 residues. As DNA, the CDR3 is TGTGCCAGCAGCTTAGTTTTCGGGGTAGGGACTGAAGCTTTCTTT. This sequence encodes CASSLVFGVGTEAFF.

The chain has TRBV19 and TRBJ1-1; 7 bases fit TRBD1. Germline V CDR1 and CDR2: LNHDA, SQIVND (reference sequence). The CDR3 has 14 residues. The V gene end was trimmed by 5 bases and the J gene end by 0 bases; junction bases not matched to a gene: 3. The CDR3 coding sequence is TGTGCCAGTAGTCCTCAGGGGGTGAACACTGAAGCTTTCTTT. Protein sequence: CASSPQGVNTEAFF. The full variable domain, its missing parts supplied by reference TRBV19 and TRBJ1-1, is DGGITQSPKYLFRKEGQNVTLSCEQNLNHDAMYWYRQDPGQGLRLIYYSQIVNDFQKGDIAEGYSVSREKKESFPLTVTSAQKNPTAFYLCASSPQGVNTEAFFGQGTRLTVV.